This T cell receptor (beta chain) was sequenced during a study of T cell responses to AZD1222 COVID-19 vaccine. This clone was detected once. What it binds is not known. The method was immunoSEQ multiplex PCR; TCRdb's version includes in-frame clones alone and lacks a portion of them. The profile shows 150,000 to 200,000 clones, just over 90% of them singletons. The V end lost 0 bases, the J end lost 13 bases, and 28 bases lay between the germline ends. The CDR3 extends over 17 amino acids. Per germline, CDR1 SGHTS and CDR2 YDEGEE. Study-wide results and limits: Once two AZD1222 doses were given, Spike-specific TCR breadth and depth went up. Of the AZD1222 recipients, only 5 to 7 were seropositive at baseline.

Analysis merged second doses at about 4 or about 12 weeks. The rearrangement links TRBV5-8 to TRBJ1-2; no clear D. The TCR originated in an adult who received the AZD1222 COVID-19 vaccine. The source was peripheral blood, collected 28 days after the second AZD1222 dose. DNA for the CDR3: TGTGCCAGCAGCTTGGACCCCTCGCCCTACAATCCTATGGCTATCACCTTC. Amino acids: CASSLDPSPYNPMAITF.